The 2 T cell receptor beta chains given below trace back to one sample, sequenced in a study of blood T cell repertoires in COVID-19. Data came from immunoSEQ multiplex PCR; TCRdb stores just in-frame clones and leaves some out. The sample records about 270,000 clones, roughly nine tenths being singletons. The sequenced sample consisted of peripheral blood. The receptor source for this set is a man aged 40-49 years with active or convalescent COVID-19.

This chain joins TRBV4-2 and TRBJ1-3, with TRBD1 as a possible D gene (5 bases). Between the trimmed V and J ends, which lost 1 base and 6 bases, there was a span of 16 bases. Germline CDR1 LGHNA, CDR2 YNFKEQ. This CDR3 region has 16 residues. The CDR3 sequence: CASSQAILEGENTIYF. The CDR3 DNA is TGTGCCAGCAGCCAAGCGATACTCGAAGGGGAAAACACCATATATTTT.

The V gene is TRBV4-1, the J gene TRBJ2-5, with D possibly being TRBD2 (7 bases). Germline CDR1 and CDR2: MGHRA and YSYEKL. This CDR3 is built from 15 residues. Trimming shortened V by 0 bases and J by 6 bases, and 14 bases separated the two germline ends. As DNA, the CDR3 is TGCGCCAGCAGCCAAGATAGAGGGGGGGGCCAGACCCAGTACTTC. Its protein product is CASSQDRGGGQTQYF.